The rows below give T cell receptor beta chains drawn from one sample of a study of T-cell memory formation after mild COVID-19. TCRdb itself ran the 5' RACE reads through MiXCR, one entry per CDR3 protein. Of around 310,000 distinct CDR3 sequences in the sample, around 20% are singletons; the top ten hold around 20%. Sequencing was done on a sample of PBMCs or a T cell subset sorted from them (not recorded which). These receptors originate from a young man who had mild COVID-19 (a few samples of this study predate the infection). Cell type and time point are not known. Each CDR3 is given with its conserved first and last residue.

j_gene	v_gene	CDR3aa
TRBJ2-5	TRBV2	CASSETKWGGETQYF
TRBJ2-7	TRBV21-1	CASTLTGGYEQYF
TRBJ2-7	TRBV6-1	CASRESGGHEQYF
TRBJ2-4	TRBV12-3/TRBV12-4	CASSFPQAPQYF
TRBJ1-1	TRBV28	CASSSGTPSQAFF
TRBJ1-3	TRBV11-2	CASRTGSSGNTIYF
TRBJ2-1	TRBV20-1	CSARFGLAGLYNEQFF
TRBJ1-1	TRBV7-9	CASSQTRFGQGARGEAFF
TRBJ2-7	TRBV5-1	CASSLSGYSYEQYF
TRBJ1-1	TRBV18	CASSSDRASRTEAFF
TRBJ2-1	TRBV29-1	CSVAGVQTYNEQFF
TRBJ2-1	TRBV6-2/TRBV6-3	CASSYSRLISYNEQFF
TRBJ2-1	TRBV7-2	CASSLTRGSPEYNEQFF
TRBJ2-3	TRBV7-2	CASSQRGRDTQYF
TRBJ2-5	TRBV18	CASSERVGETQYF
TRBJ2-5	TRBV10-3	CAIRDSNRPGTQYF
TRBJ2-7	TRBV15	CATSRERGQGYEQYF
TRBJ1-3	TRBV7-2	CASSLVFSGNTIYF
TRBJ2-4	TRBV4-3	CASSQEGDRDIQYF
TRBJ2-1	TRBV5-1	CASSLAGSHNEQFF
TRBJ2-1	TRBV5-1	CASKSTGGYNEQFF
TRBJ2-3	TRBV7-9	CASSGPTGYTDTQYF
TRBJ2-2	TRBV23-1	CASSRSSPGGELFF
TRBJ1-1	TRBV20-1	CSARPHRETEAFF
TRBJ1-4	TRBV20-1	CSARRYLNEKLFF
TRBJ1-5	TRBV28	CASTWGSHQPQHF
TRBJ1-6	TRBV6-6	CASSYRDTSSYNSPLHF
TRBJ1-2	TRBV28	CASLGLLGYTF
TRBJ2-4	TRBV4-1	CASSHRVSKNIQYF
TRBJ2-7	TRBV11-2	CASSYSPGQGYEQYF
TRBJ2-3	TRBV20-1	CSARGAGNTDTQYF
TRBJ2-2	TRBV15	CATSRVRGNTGELFF
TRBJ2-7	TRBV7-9	CASSQTGYEQYF
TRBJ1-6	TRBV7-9	CASSWGQAESPLHF
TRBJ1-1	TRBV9	CASSSRGSLNTEAFF
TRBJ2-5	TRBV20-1	CSALGQNQETQYF
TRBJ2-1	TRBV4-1	CASSQSPGVGSYNEQFF
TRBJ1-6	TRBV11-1	CASSAAGSPLHF
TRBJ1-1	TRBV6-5	CASRPQGWDTEAFF
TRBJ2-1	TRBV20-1	CSAREASQAYNEQFF
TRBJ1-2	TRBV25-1	CASTRDSAYGYTF
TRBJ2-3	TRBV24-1	CATAARGTDTQYF
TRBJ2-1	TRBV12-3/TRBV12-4	CASSTTTGTRRFF
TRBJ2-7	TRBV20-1	CSAGGRFEQYF
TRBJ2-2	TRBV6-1	CASNPGRAGELFF
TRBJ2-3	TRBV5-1	CASSLGLEGDTQYF
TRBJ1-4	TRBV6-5	CASRPFEVEKLFF
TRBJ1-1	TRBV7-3	CASSLYPGMNTEAFF
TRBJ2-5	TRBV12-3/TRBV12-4	CASSFTGLETQYF
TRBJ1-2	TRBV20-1	CSAIPGQGNYGYTF